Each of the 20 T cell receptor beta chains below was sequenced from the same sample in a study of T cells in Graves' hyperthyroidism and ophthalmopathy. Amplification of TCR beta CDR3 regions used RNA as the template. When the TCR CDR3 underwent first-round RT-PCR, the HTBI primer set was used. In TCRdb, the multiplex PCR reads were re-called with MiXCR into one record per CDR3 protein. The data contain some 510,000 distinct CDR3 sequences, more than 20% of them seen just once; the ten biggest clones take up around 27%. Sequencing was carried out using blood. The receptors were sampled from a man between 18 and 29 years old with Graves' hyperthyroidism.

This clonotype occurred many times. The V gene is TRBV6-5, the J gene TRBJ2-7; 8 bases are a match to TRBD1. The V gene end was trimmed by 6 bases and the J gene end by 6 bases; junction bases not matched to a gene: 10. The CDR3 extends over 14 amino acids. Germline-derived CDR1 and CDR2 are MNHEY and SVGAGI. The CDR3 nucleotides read TGTGCCAGCAGACCACAGGGGACAGGACGCGAGCAGTACTTC. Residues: CASRPQGTGREQYF.

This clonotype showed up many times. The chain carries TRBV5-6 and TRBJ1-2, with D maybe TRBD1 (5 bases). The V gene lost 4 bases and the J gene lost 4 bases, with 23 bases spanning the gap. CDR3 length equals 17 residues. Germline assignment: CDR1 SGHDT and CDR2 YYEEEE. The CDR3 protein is CASSPRQTAFPPYGYTF. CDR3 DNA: TGTGCCAGCAGCCCGAGACAGACCGCCTTCCCACCCTATGGCTACACCTTC.

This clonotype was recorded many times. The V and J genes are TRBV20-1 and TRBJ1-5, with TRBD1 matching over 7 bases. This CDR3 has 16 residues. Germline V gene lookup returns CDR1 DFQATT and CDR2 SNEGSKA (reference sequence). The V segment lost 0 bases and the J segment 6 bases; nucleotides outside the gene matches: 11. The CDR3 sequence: CSARDPGRGDGQPQHF. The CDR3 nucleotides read TGCAGTGCTAGAGATCCAGGCAGGGGGGATGGTCAGCCCCAGCATTTT.

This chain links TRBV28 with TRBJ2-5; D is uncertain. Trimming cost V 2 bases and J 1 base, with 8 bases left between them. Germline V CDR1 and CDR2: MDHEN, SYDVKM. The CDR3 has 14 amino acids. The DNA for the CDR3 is TGTGCCAGCAGTTTAGTCGGAATCCAAGAGACCCAGTACTTC. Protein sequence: CASSLVGIQETQYF.

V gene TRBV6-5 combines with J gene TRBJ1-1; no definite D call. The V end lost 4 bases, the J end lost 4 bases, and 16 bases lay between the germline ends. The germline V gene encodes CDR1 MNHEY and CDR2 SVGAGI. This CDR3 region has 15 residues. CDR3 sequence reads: CASSFLPEPSTEAFF. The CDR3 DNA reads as TGTGCCAGCAGTTTCTTGCCCGAGCCGTCCACTGAAGCTTTCTTT.

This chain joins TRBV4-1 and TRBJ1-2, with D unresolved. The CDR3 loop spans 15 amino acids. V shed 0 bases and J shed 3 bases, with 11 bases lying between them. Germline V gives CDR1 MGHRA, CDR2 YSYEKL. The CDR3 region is CASSQEAGPYYGYTF. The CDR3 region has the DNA TGCGCCAGCAGCCAAGAGGCAGGCCCATACTATGGCTACACCTTC.

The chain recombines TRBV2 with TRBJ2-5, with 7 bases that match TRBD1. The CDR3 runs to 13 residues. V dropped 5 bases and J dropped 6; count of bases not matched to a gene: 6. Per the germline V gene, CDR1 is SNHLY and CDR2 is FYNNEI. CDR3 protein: CASSKGASQTQYF. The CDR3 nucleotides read TGTGCCAGCAGTAAGGGGGCCAGCCAGACCCAGTACTTC.

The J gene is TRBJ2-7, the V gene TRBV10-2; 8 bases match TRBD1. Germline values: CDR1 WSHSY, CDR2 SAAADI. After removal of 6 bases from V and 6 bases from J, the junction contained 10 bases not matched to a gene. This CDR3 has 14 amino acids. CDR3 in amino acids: CASSPATGALEQYF. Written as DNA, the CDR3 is TGCGCCAGCAGCCCGGCGACAGGGGCCCTCGAGCAGTACTTC.

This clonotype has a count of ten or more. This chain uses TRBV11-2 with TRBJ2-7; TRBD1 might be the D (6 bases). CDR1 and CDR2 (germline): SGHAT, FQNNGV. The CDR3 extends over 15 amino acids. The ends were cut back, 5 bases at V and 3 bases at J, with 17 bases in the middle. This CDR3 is CASSLTGKRNYEQYF. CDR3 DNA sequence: TGTGCCAGCAGCCTAACAGGGAAGAGGAACTACGAGCAGTACTTC.

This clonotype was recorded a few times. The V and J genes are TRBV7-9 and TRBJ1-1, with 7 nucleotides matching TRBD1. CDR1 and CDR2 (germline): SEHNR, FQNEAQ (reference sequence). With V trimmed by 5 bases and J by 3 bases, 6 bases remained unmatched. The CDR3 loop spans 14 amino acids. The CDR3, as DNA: TGTGCCAGCAGCACAGGGGTGGGTTACACTGAAGCTTTCTTT. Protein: CASSTGVGYTEAFF.

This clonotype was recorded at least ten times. The CDR3 DNA sequence: TGTGCCAGCAGTTTAGTTTACGAGCAGTACTTC. Protein sequence: CASSLVYEQYF. V gene TRBV12-3 or TRBV12-4 combines with J gene TRBJ2-7; D is undetermined. This CDR3 contains 11 residues. Trimming shortened V by 1 base and J by 4 bases, and 2 bases separated the two germline ends.

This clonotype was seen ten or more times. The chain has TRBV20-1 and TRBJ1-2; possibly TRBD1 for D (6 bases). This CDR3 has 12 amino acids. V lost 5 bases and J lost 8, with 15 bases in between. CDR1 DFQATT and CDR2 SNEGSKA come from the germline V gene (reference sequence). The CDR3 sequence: CSAREGVGGYTF. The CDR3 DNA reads TGCAGTGCTCGGGAGGGGGTCGGGGGCTACACCTTC.

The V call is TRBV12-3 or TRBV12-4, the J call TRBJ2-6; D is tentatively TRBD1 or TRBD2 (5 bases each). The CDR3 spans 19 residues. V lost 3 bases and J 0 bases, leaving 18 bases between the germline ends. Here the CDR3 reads CASSFNAPGPSSGANVLTF. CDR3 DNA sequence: TGTGCCAGCAGTTTTAATGCCCCGGGACCGAGCTCTGGGGCCAACGTCCTGACTTTC.

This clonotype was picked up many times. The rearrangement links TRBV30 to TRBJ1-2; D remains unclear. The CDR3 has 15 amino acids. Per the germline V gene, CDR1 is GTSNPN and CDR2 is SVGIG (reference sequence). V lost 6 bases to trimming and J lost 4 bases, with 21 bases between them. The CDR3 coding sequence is TGTGCCTGTGAGGGTGCGAGTTTCCCGGCCTATGGCTACACCTTC. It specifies CACEGASFPAYGYTF.

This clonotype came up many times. CDR3 in DNA: TGTGCCACCAGTTTGACAGGGGGCCACGAGCAGTACTTC. Amino acid sequence: CATSLTGGHEQYF. The chain combines TRBV24-1 with TRBJ2-7; 10 nucleotides line up with TRBD1. Germline V gives CDR1 KGHDR, CDR2 SFDVKD. This CDR3 is 13 amino acids long. V lost 6 bases, J lost 5 bases, and 3 bases stayed unmatched.

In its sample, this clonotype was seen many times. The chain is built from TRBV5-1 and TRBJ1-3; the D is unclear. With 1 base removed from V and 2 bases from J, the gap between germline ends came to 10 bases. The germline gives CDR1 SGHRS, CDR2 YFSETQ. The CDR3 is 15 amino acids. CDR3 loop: CASSLSSQPGNTIYF. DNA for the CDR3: TGCGCCAGCAGCTTGTCGAGTCAACCTGGAAACACCATATATTTT.

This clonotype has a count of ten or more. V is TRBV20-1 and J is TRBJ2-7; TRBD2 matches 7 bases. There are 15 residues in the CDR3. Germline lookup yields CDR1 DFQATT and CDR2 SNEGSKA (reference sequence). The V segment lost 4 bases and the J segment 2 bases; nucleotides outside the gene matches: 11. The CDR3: CSAIISGPWAYEQYF. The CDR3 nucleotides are TGCAGTGCTATAATTAGCGGGCCCTGGGCCTACGAGCAGTACTTC.

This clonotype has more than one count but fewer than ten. Here the CDR3 DNA reads TGTGCCAGCAGCCCCCCGGATGTGGTGGGAGAGACCCAGTACTTC. Encoded protein: CASSPPDVVGETQYF. The rearrangement links TRBV7-9 to TRBJ2-5, with unresolved D. Germline loops: CDR1 SEHNR, CDR2 FQNEAQ (reference sequence). With 5 bases removed from V and 4 bases from J, the gap between germline ends came to 17 bases. The CDR3 has 15 amino acids.

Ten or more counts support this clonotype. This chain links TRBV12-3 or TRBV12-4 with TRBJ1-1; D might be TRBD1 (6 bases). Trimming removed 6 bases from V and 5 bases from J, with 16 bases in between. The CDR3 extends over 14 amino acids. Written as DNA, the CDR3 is TGTGCCAGCAGCCCAATAAGGGGGGAAACTGAAGCTTTCTTT. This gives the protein CASSPIRGETEAFF.

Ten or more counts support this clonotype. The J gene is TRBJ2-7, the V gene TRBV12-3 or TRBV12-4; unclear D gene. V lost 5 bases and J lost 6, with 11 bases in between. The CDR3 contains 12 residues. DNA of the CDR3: TGTGCCAGCAGTCCTCCACAGCTCGAGCAGTACTTC. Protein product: CASSPPQLEQYF.